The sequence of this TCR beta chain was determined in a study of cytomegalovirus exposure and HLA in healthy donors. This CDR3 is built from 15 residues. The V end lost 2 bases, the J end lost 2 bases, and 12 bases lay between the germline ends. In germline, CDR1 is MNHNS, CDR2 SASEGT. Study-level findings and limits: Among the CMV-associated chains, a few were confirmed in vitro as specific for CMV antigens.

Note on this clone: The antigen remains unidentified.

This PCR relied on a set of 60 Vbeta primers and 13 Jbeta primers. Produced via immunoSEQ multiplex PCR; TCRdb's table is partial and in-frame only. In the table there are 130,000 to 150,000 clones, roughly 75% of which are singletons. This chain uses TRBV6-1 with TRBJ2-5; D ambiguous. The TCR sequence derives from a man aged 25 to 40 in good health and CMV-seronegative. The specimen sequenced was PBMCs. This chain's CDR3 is CASSEPPDTQETQYF. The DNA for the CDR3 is TGTGCCAGCAGTGAACCCCCTGACACGCAAGAGACCCAGTACTTC.